This TCR beta chain was obtained from a study of metastatic and nonmetastatic thyroid tumors. At the level of the study: Blood and tumor or nodule tissue repertoires from malignant and benign thyroid patients were compared. Findings and caveats of the study: Malignant thyroid tumors reportedly exceeded benign nodules significantly in TCR beta diversity, with the difference appearing in blood and tumor.

Every patient was untreated before thyroid surgery. Losses at the gene ends were 7 bases for V and 7 bases for J; bases not matched to a gene: 6. This CDR3 comprises 12 residues. The germline gives CDR1 MNHNS, CDR2 SASEGT. This clone was seen a few times. Its antigen is still unknown. TCRdb re-clonotyped the PCR reads via MiXCR. This table holds 30,000 or so clones, around 25% found once. The material sequenced was blood. The clonotype comes from a female donor with papillary thyroid cancer or a benign thyroid nodule (not recorded which). Some clones in this sample may be carry-over from other donors' samples. The rearrangement links TRBV6-1 to TRBJ2-7; 8 bases match TRBD1. The CDR3 region has the DNA TGTGCCAGCATGGGACAGGACCTTGAGCAGTACTTC. This gives the protein CASMGQDLEQYF.